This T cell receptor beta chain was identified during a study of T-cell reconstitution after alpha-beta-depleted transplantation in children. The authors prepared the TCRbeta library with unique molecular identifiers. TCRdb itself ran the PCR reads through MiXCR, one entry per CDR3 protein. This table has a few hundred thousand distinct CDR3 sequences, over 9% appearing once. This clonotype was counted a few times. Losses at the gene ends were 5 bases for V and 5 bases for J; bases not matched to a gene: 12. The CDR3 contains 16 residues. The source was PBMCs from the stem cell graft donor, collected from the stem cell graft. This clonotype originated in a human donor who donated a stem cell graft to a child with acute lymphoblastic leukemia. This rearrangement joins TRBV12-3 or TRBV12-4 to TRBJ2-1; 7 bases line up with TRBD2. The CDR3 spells CASSLLGGSVHNEQFF. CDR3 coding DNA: TGTGCCAGCAGTCTCCTGGGCGGGAGTGTTCACAATGAGCAGTTCTTC.